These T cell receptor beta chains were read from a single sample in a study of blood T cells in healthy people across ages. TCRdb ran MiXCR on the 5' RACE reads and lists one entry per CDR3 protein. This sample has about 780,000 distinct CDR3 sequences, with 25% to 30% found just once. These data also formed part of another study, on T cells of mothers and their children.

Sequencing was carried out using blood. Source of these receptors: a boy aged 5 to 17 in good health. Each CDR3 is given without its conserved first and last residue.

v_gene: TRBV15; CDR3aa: ATSRDRPPPTSGGAKETQY
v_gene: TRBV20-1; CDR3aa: SAAPVSGAGNTIY
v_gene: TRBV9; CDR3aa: ASSVDELAIYDEQF
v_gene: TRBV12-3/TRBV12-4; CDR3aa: ASSSRGPGNTIY
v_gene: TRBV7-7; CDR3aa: ASSLNGGERETQY
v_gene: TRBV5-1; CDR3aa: ASSLYRDKQF
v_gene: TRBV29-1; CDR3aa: SVGGAGELYGYT
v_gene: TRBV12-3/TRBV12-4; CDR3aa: ASSLDRWDEKLF
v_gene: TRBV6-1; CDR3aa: ASSGIDRNEKLF
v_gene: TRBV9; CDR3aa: ASSVQDPPWEQF
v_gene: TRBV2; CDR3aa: ASSPGPLSGNTIY
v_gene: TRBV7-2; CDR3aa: ASSLLYTDTQY
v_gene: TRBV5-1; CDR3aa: ASSDVQAQNSPLH
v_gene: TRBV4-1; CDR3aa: ASSQEFTHSYNEQF
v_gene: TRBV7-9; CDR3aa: AGSLQGQGLEQY
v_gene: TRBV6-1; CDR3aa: ASSEDSGPAYGYT
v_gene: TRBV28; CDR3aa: ASSSRDRRSYEQY
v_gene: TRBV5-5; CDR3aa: ASSLEQIAYNEQF
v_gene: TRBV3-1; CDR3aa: ASSQGGRSYTTGNTIY
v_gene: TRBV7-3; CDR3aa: ASSPLLGRVDENTEAF
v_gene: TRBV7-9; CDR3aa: ASSFIEGVGNGYT
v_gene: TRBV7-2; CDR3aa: ASSLSFDKSYGYT
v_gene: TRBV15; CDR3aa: ATRPTHTYEQY
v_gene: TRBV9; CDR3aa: ASSVEAQETQY
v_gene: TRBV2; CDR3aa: ASSERDAISYNSPLH